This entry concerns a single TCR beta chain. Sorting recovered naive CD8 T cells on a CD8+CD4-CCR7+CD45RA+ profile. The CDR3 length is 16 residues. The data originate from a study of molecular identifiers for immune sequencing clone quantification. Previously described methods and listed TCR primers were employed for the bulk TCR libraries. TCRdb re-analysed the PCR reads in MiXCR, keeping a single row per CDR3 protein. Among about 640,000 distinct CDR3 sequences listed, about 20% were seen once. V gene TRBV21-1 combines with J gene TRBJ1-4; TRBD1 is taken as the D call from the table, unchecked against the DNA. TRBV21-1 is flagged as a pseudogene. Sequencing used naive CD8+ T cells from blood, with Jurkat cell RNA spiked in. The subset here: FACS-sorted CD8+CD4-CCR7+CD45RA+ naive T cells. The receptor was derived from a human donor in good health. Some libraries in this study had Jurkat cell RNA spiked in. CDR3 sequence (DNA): TGTGCCAGCAGCAAATCCAACAGGGGAACTAATGAAAAACTGTTTTTT. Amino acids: CASSKSNRGTNEKLFF.